This T cell receptor beta chain was documented in a study of regulatory T cells in long-lasting Graves disease (dated by TCRdb to the early 2020s). Study-wide context: Antithyroid drugs had been taken for less than 3 months by newly diagnosed Graves' disease patients. Peripheral blood TCR sequencing and RNA sequencing compared persistent Graves' disease patients with newly diagnosed Graves' disease patients. The study was conducted in China and was registered as a clinical trial. A total of 35 or so samples underwent TCR sequencing: some 13 from persistent and roughly 20 from newly diagnosed Graves' disease patients.

The sample holds many counts of this clonotype. Its specific antigen is unknown. Base qualities are not at hand, and no much larger clone is one base apart. What the work shows at the level of the full study, not this receptor alone: Sequencing and analysis were restricted to the TCR beta chain. Compared with newly diagnosed patients, patients with persistent Graves' disease had lower TCR Shannon entropy and fewer highly expanded clones, which suggests clonal expansion. As a limitation, the authors acknowledged that the small sample size may reduce accuracy. Preferential use of TRBV28, TRBJ1-2 and TRBJ2-5 was observed in persistent disease, whereas TRBV20-1 and TRBJ2-1 were favored in newly diagnosed disease. The study examined only peripheral blood because the primary lesion, thyroid tissue, could not be accessed. Patients with persistent disease shared more public clonotypes (under 3,000) than newly diagnosed patients did (more than 900).

Library preparation employed multiplex PCR. Sequencing relied on an Illumina HiSeq 4000. TCR beta libraries were built with iRepertoire HTBI primers and Arm-PCR amplification of CDR3 regions. Gel purification was performed on PCR products prior to sequencing. In the authors' own workflow: A total of fewer than 70 TRBV and some 15 TRBJ segments were identified across samples and were used for gene usage analysis of CDR3 amino acid clonotypes. COPE and FqMerger were used to merge the filtered high-quality paired reads into contigs. BLAST was used to align contigs to IMGT TRBV, TRBD and TRBJ reference genes, with CDR3 defined following IMGT. Any clonotype with a frequency above 0.1% was counted as a highly expanded clone. Repertoire diversity was measured by Shannon entropy, and V-J evenness by the Gini coefficient. A clonotype found in more than one individual was treated as public. TCRdb reran the public reads through fastp at Q25 and MiXCR, keeping productive beta chains. Every CDR3 protein is listed once, alongside the most common genes and DNA of its rows. TCRdb's processing, not the authors' own work, is the source of the V and J calls. This sample is represented by roughly 610,000 distinct CDR3 sequences; around 16% of them were singletons. The ten largest clones capture around 13% of the sample.

For CDR1 and CDR2, the germline V gene (reference sequence) lists PRHDT and FYEKMQ. The CDR3 holds 14 amino acids from the cysteine to the phenylalanine. CDR3 DNA only is kept here, 42 bases in frame from base 1. Trimming removed 5 bases from V and 2 bases from J, leaving 13 bases between the germline ends. Explained via the paper, the time point label denotes: newly diagnosed GD, antithyroid drugs for less than 3 months. For both TCR sequencing and RNA sequencing, RNA was extracted from PBMCs using TRIzol. The diagnosis of Graves' disease followed American Thyroid Association guidelines. Patients for the study were recruited at an endocrinology department in Xi'an, China. Each patient gave about 9.1 milliliters of peripheral blood, collected in an EDTA anticoagulant tube. PBMCs were isolated by Ficoll Paque Plus density gradient separation without further T cell sorting. An Agilent 2100 Bioanalyzer and agarose gel were used to assess RNA quality, and a NanoDrop 2000 was used to measure RNA concentration.

The same sample was also studied in work on T cells in Graves' hyperthyroidism and ophthalmopathy. The second paper further reports: A patient counted as having stable Graves' hyperthyroidism if no progression to ophthalmopathy occurred over 18 months of follow-up. The hyperthyroidism patients were between 18 and 65 years old and newly diagnosed, with a disease duration of less than 2 months. Patients with uncontrolled infections, other autoimmune diseases, pregnancy or lactation were excluded. Diagnoses relied on clinical symptoms, serum thyroxine and TRAb, thyroid ultrasound and orbital computed tomography. For the first round of RT-PCR on the TCR CDR3, the HTBI primer set was used together with the Qiagen OneStep RT-PCR kit. Most expanded thyroid clonotypes (frequency above 0.001) were also found in blood, which suggests that blood repertoires may mirror thyroid immune responses. Ophthalmopathy was separated from stable hyperthyroidism by a 13 V-J signature model, with over 85% sensitivity and just over 81% specificity obtained in cross-validation and 80%/75% obtained in testing. In validation, the model predicted progression to ophthalmopathy a median of about 6 months before onset, with about 64% sensitivity and almost 75% specificity. A discovery cohort of around 98 patients, about 40 with Graves' ophthalmopathy and 55 to 60 with stable Graves' hyperthyroidism, was used to find distinguishing TCR V-J signatures. Whether ophthalmopathy could be predicted prospectively was tested in an independent validation cohort made up of roughly 20 hyperthyroidism patients plus 17 patients who later progressed to ophthalmopathy. The approximately 100 discovery patients were divided at random into training and test sets in a 7:3 ratio. Thyroid tissue and blood T-cell repertoires from more than 5 Graves' hyperthyroidism patients were also compared in the study. After sampling, hyperthyroidism patients received methimazole starting at 30 mg daily, and ophthalmopathy patients received high-dose intravenous methylprednisolone. Libraries were constructed in a second round of multiplex PCR, after which size selection and purification were carried out. The libraries were sequenced on an Illumina HiSeq2000 using paired-end 100 bp reads. SOAPnuke was used to process the raw data, removing reads that contained adapters or uncalled bases, had a mean Phred below 15, or lacked an exact match to the constant primer or identifier. High-quality paired reads were merged using COPE v1.2.5, and each unique nucleotide sequence was defined as a clonotype. Clonotypes were aligned to IMGT TRBV, TRBD and TRBJ reference segments using MiTCR v1.1. Only V-J combinations with frequency above 0.0001, covering 99% to 99.2% of repertoires, were analysed. The TCS score was defined as F50 (clonal expansion) divided by E x V (chaos), with BLOSUM62-based TCRdist calculated between CDR3 peptides within each V-J. Welch's t-statistics and random forest reduced 500 to 550 V-J features to 13, which were used in a naive Bayes classifier (R e1071). No statistical method was used to set the sample size in advance, and investigators knew the group allocation. The paper describes TCR Vbeta CDR3 sequencing of 135 peripheral blood samples, made up of roughly 45 ophthalmopathy patients, 70 to 75 hyperthyroidism patients and 17 progressor patients.

The V gene is TRBV13 and the J gene is TRBJ2-7; the D gene could be either TRBD1 or TRBD2, each agreeing at 5 bases. The source is a man younger than 30 with Graves disease. Donor details come from another sample of the same person, matched by shared clones. Material: peripheral blood mononuclear cells (PBMCs), obtained at new diagnosis, from a patient treated with antithyroid drugs. The bases are TGTGCCAGCAGCGGGGACGTACTAACCTACGAGCAGTACTTC. This translates into CASSGDVLTYEQYF.